A single sample gave rise to the 12 T cell receptor beta chains below, sequenced in a study of PD-1 blockade in classical Hodgkin lymphoma. Libraries were prepared by immunoSEQ multiplex PCR; TCRdb keeps only in-frame clonotypes and omits some of them. Among 40,000 to 45,000 clones, nearly 70% were seen once, and the ten largest hold approximately 2.5%. Documented time point: cycle 4 day 1 (C4D1), after 5 to 7 weeks of nivolumab. Every patient had relapsed following autologous stem cell transplantation, and cohorts differed in brentuximab vedotin exposure. The sample in question was peripheral blood mononuclear cells (PBMCs), obtained before the fourth cycle of nivolumab. The receptor source for this set is a human donor with classical Hodgkin lymphoma.

V is TRBV5-1 and J is TRBJ2-1; TRBD2 agrees at 9 bases. The CDR3 spans 14 residues. V was clipped by 4 bases and J by 9 bases; unmatched bases: 8. From germline, CDR1 is SGHRS and CDR2 YFSETQ. CDR3 bases: TGCGCCAGCAGCCCAACTGCGGGGGGGTTTGAGCAGTTCTTC. Protein product: CASSPTAGGFEQFF.

The chain has TRBV7-8 and TRBJ2-7, with TRBD1 as a possible D gene (6 bases). Germline CDR1 SGHVS, CDR2 FQNEAQ. The germline V and J ends were trimmed by 1 base and 0 bases, with 7 bases remaining between them. The CDR3 consists of 14 residues. CDR3 sequence: CASSLGRGSYEQYF. CDR3 coding DNA: TGTGCCAGCAGCTTAGGCAGGGGCTCCTACGAGCAGTACTTC.

V is TRBV7-8 and J is TRBJ2-3, with a weak D call TRBD2 (5 bases). Germline assignment: CDR1 SGHVS and CDR2 FQNEAQ. V lost 1 base, J lost 2 bases, and 7 bases lay in between. The CDR3 length is 14 residues. CDR3: CASSLVGNTDTQYF. The DNA of the CDR3 is TGTGCCAGCAGCTTAGTCGGGAACACAGATACGCAGTATTTT.

In its sample, this clone was seen a few times. The J gene is TRBJ1-2, the V gene TRBV5-6; D is undetermined. Trimming cost V 8 bases and J 1 base, with 15 bases left between them. There are 14 residues in the CDR3. CDR1 and CDR2 (germline): SGHDT, YYEEEE. In DNA form, the CDR3 reads TGTGCCAGTAACCTGATCGGGGTTAACTATGGCTACACCTTC. Protein: CASNLIGVNYGYTF. The variable domain in full, with the rest retrieved from reference TRBV5-6 and TRBJ1-2, is DAGVTQSPTHLIKTRGQQVTLRCSPKSGHDTVSWYQQALGQGPQFIFQYYEEEERQRGNFPDRFSGHQFPNYSSELNVNALLLGDSALYLCASNLIGVNYGYTFGSGTRLTVV.

The rearrangement joins TRBV19 to TRBJ1-2; the D gene is possibly TRBD1 (5 bases). CDR3 length equals 13 residues. Germline V gene data show CDR1 as LNHDA and CDR2 as SQIVND (reference sequence). V shed 1 base and J shed 6 bases, with 9 bases lying between them. The CDR3 DNA sequence: TGTGCCAGTAGTATAGTAAGGGGCGATGGCTACACCTTC. Translating it yields CASSIVRGDGYTF.

The rearrangement links TRBV27 to TRBJ1-5; no reliable D call. The V gene's germline CDR1 is MNHEY and CDR2 SMNVEV (reference sequence). The CDR3 loop spans 13 amino acids. Trimming removed 6 bases at V and 5 bases at J, with 11 bases between. The chain's CDR3 is CASRPLMHQPQHF. The CDR3 nucleotides read TGTGCCAGCAGACCCTTAATGCATCAGCCCCAGCATTTT.

This chain joins TRBV29-1 and TRBJ1-2; TRBD1 might be the D (6 bases). The V and J ends lost 2 bases and 4 bases respectively, with 8 bases between them. This CDR3 is 12 amino acids long. Germline loops: CDR1 SQVTM, CDR2 ANQGSEA. The CDR3 DNA follows: TGCAGCGTTGAACAGGGGTCCTATGGCTACACCTTC. Translating it yields CSVEQGSYGYTF.

The chain carries TRBV10-3 and TRBJ1-2; 9 bases match TRBD1. The CDR3 runs 12 residues. The J segment lost 9 bases and the V segment lost 9 bases, leaving 8 bases of the junction unmatched. Germline values: CDR1 ENHRY, CDR2 SYGVKD. CDR3 coding DNA: TGTGCCATGGCGCCGGGACAGGGTAGCTACACCTTC. It specifies CAMAPGQGSYTF.

The J gene is TRBJ2-5, the V gene TRBV4-1; D may be TRBD1 or TRBD2 (5 bases each). V lost 0 bases, J lost 5 bases, and 13 bases lay in between. There are 15 residues in the CDR3. From germline, CDR1 is MGHRA and CDR2 YSYEKL. CDR3 in DNA: TGCGCCAGCAGCCAAGATTTGGGGGAGTGGGAGACCCAGTACTTC. This sequence encodes CASSQDLGEWETQYF.

This clone turned up a few times. The DNA for the CDR3 is TGCGCCAGCAGTCCAGGGTTTGATTCACCCCTCCACTTT. This encodes CASSPGFDSPLHF. This chain links TRBV10-1 with TRBJ1-6, with D possibly matching TRBD1 (5 bases). V was pared by 5 bases and J by 8 bases, with 10 bases between. In germline, CDR1 is WNHNN, CDR2 SYGVQD (reference sequence). This CDR3 region has 13 residues.

This chain connects TRBV6-5 to TRBJ1-5, with D hard to call. This CDR3 has 14 residues. The V end was cut by 4 bases, the J end by 5 bases, with 12 bases between. Germline CDR1 and CDR2: MNHEY and SVGAGI. The CDR3 loop reads CASSFPDPDQPQHF. The CDR3 nucleotides read TGTGCCAGCAGTTTCCCAGACCCGGATCAGCCCCAGCATTTT.

The gene calls are TRBV4-2 and TRBJ2-3; TRBD2 agrees at 7 bases. V lost 4 bases to trimming and J lost 4 bases; unmatched junction nucleotides: 14. CDR3 length equals 17 residues. Germline V gives CDR1 LGHNA, CDR2 YNFKEQ. CDR3 sequence reads: CASSLFPTSLGADTQYF. The CDR3 nucleotides read TGTGCCAGCAGCCTTTTCCCGACTAGCCTAGGTGCAGATACGCAGTATTTT.